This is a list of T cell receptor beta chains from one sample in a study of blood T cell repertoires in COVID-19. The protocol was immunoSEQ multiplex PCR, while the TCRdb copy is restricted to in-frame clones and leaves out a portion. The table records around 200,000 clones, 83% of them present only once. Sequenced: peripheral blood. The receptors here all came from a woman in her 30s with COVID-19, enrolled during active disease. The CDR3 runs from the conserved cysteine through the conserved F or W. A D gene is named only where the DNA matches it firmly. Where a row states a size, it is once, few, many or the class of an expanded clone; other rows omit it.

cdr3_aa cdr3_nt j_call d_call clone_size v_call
CAWRNSTGRTEAFF TGTGCCTGGAGGAATAGTACAGGTAGGACTGAAGCTTTCTTT TRBJ1-1 NA few TRBV30
CASSITEGPLLYPVGELFF TGTGCCAGTAGTATAACCGAGGGTCCCCTACTCTACCCTGTCGGGGAGCTGTTTTTT TRBJ2-2 NA few TRBV19
CASSLRTGASNTGELFF TGCGCCAGCAGCTTAAGGACAGGGGCTTCGAACACCGGGGAGCTGTTTTTT TRBJ2-2 TRBD1 NA TRBV5-1
CASSPSMKAGGLYNEQFF TGTGCCAGCAGCCCCTCCATGAAGGCGGGGGGGCTTTACAATGAGCAGTTCTTC TRBJ2-1 TRBD2 NA TRBV13
CASSLLRESTDTQYF TGTGCCAGCTCTCTACTACGGGAGAGCACAGATACGCAGTATTTT TRBJ2-3 NA NA TRBV18
CASSIAPSGNTGELFF TGTGCCAGTAGTATAGCACCTAGCGGGAACACCGGGGAGCTGTTTTTT TRBJ2-2 TRBD2 NA TRBV19
CASSLSQGGHVNEQFF TGTGCCAGCAGTTTATCACAGGGGGGCCACGTCAATGAGCAGTTCTTC TRBJ2-1 TRBD1 few TRBV28
CASSLPTSGGPSSYNEQFF TGTGCCAGCAGTTTACCGACTAGCGGGGGCCCGAGCTCCTACAATGAGCAGTTCTTC TRBJ2-1 TRBD2 NA TRBV27
CASSTGLAGSADTQYF TGTGCCAGCAGCACCGGACTAGCGGGAAGCGCAGATACGCAGTATTTT TRBJ2-3 TRBD2 few TRBV9
CASRTRTGDGYTF TGTGCCAGCAGGACACGGACAGGGGATGGCTACACCTTC TRBJ1-2 TRBD1 NA TRBV6-5
CASSSGGGVYGYTF TGCGCCAGCAGCTCCGGGGGAGGCGTATATGGCTACACCTTC TRBJ1-2 NA few TRBV5-1
CASSYPAALNTEAFF TGTGCCAGCAGTTACCCGGCGGCCCTTAACACTGAAGCTTTCTTT TRBJ1-1 NA once TRBV6-2/TRBV6-3
CASSQEDRSYSPLHF TGCGCCAGCAGCCAGGAGGACAGGAGCTATTCACCCCTCCACTTT TRBJ1-6 TRBD1 NA TRBV4-3
CASGLAGFKNEQFF TGTGCCTCCGGACTAGCGGGATTTAAAAATGAGCAGTTCTTC TRBJ2-1 TRBD2 NA TRBV11-2
CASTLRTGSSGYTF TGTGCCAGCACCCTTAGGACAGGTAGCAGCGGCTACACCTTC TRBJ1-2 TRBD1 NA TRBV7-2
CAWKRTGLTEAFF TGTGCCTGGAAGAGAACAGGGCTTACTGAAGCTTTCTTT TRBJ1-1 NA NA TRBV30
CASSPFEGFTDTQYF TGTGCCAGCTCACCCTTTGAGGGCTTCACAGATACGCAGTATTTT TRBJ2-3 NA NA TRBV18
CASSGGLAGPSYNEQFF TGTGCCAGCAGTGGGGGACTAGCGGGACCTTCCTACAATGAGCAGTTCTTC TRBJ2-1 TRBD2 NA TRBV25-1
CASSVEERYGELFF TGTGCCAGCAGCGTAGAAGAGCGGTACGGGGAGCTGTTTTTT TRBJ2-2 NA NA TRBV9
CASSWVKEYTGELFF TGTGCCAGCAGTTGGGTGAAGGAGTACACCGGGGAGCTGTTTTTT TRBJ2-2 NA NA TRBV6-2/TRBV6-3
CASSLSRGSAHPSSSYNEQFF TGTGCCAGCAGCCTCTCAAGGGGGTCAGCCCACCCATCTAGCTCCTACAATGAGCAGTTCTTC TRBJ2-1 NA NA TRBV9
CASSLFGGADTQYF TGTGCCAGCAGCTTATTTGGGGGGGCGGATACGCAGTATTTT TRBJ2-3 NA once TRBV7-2
CAWSVTHFNTEAFF TGTGCCTGGAGTGTAACTCATTTCAACACTGAAGCTTTCTTT TRBJ1-1 NA NA TRBV30
CASSPRGGASTEAFF TGTGCCAGCAGCCCCCGCGGAGGGGCAAGCACTGAAGCTTTCTTT TRBJ1-1 NA NA TRBV5-4
CSVEGGRLVDTQYF TGCAGCGTTGAAGGGGGGCGCCTTGTAGATACGCAGTATTTT TRBJ2-3 NA NA TRBV29-1
CASSEGRAGELFF TGTGCCAGCAGTGAAGGTCGGGCCGGGGAGCTGTTTTTT TRBJ2-2 NA NA TRBV2
CASSPCSGGGETEAFF TGTGCCAGCAGCCCCTGTTCAGGGGGCGGCGAAACTGAAGCTTTCTTT TRBJ1-1 TRBD1 few TRBV3-1/TRBV3-2
CASSTELSYNSPLHF TGCGCCAGCAGCACCGAGCTCTCCTATAATTCACCCCTCCACTTT TRBJ1-6 NA NA TRBV5-1
CASSMGLQGAEQFF TGTGCCAGCAGCATGGGACTCCAAGGGGCTGAGCAGTTCTTC TRBJ2-1 NA NA TRBV7-7
CASSHDPAGGTYNEQFF TGTGCCAGCAGCCACGATCCAGCGGGAGGAACCTACAATGAGCAGTTCTTC TRBJ2-1 TRBD2 NA TRBV11-2
CAISESGGTGQGQFF TGTGCCATCAGTGAGTCTGGGGGGACGGGACAGGGGCAGTTCTTC TRBJ2-1 TRBD1 NA TRBV10-3
CASSSSRVRADYGYTF TGTGCCAGCAGCTCCAGTAGGGTGAGGGCGGACTATGGCTACACCTTC TRBJ1-2 NA NA TRBV7-9
CASSLFTQNTGELFF TGTGCCAGCAGCTTATTTACTCAAAACACCGGGGAGCTGTTTTTT TRBJ2-2 NA NA TRBV7-2
CASSSSGTPEDEQYF NA TRBJ2-7 NA NA TRBV28
CASTSRTGISSYEQYF TGTGCCAGCACCTCTCGGACAGGGATAAGCTCCTACGAGCAGTACTTC TRBJ2-7 TRBD1 few TRBV27
CASSMGQLNTEAFF TGTGCCAGCAGCATGGGACAATTGAACACTGAAGCTTTCTTT TRBJ1-1 NA few TRBV14
CASKRGREETQYF TGTGCCAGCAAGCGGGGCAGGGAAGAGACCCAGTACTTC TRBJ2-5 TRBD2 once TRBV2
CASSPSFQGGNTGELFF TGCGCCAGCAGTCCTTCATTCCAGGGGGGAAACACCGGGGAGCTGTTTTTT TRBJ2-2 NA NA TRBV23-1
CASSLGPGSPEAFF TGCGCCAGCAGCTTGGGCCCGGGGTCCCCTGAAGCTTTCTTT TRBJ1-1 NA NA TRBV5-1
CAISESAVAGGYTF TGTGCCATCAGTGAGTCGGCCGTCGCGGGGGGCTACACCTTC TRBJ1-2 NA NA TRBV10-3
CATSDSQELNTEAFF TGTGCCACCAGTGATTCACAGGAGTTGAACACTGAAGCTTTCTTT TRBJ1-1 NA NA TRBV24-1
CSATLAGLGANVLTF TGCAGCGCCACATTGGCGGGTCTGGGGGCCAACGTCCTGACTTTC TRBJ2-6 NA NA TRBV29-1
CASSFGLQGIEGYTF TGCGCCAGCAGCTTCGGCCTACAGGGGATAGAGGGCTACACCTTC TRBJ1-2 TRBD1 NA TRBV5-1
CASSRREGYEQYF TGTGCCAGTAGTAGGCGGGAGGGCTACGAGCAGTACTTC TRBJ2-7 TRBD2 NA TRBV19
CASSQGGGGSYNSPLHF TGTGCCAGCAGCCAAGGAGGAGGAGGGTCCTATAATTCACCCCTCCACTTT TRBJ1-6 NA NA TRBV3-1/TRBV3-2
CASSPGGSSGNTIYF TGTGCCAGCTCACCGGGAGGGAGCTCTGGAAACACCATATATTTT TRBJ1-3 NA NA TRBV18
CASRDRANEKLFF TGTGCCAGCAGGGACAGGGCTAATGAAAAACTGTTTTTT TRBJ1-4 TRBD1 NA TRBV12-3/TRBV12-4
CASSTETVASGNTIYF TGTGCCAGCAGCACTGAGACAGTAGCCTCTGGAAACACCATATATTTT TRBJ1-3 NA NA TRBV2
CASSLESSGREYF TGCGCCAGCAGCTTGGAATCTAGCGGGAGGGAGTACTTC TRBJ2-7 TRBD2 NA TRBV5-1
CASSVFPGTDSNQPQHF TGTGCCAGCAGCGTATTTCCCGGGACAGATAGCAATCAGCCCCAGCATTTT TRBJ1-5 TRBD1 NA TRBV9
CASSQSQTSNTGELFF TGCGCCAGCAGTCAATCGCAGACTAGCAACACCGGGGAGCTGTTTTTT TRBJ2-2 TRBD2 NA TRBV23-1
CASSMTASSYEQYF TGTGCCAGTAGTATGACGGCTAGCTCCTACGAGCAGTACTTC TRBJ2-7 NA few TRBV19
CASSSSATPNYGYTF TGCGCCAGCAGCTCCTCGGCGACACCTAACTATGGCTACACCTTC TRBJ1-2 NA NA TRBV5-1
CASSPGLASGELFF TGTGCCAGCAGCCCGGGACTAGCCTCCGGGGAGCTGTTTTTT TRBJ2-2 TRBD2 NA TRBV7-3
CASSRNTEAFF TGTGCCAGCAGCCGGAACACTGAAGCTTTCTTT TRBJ1-1 NA NA TRBV6-5
CASSGTPEIYGYTF TGCGCCAGCAGTGGGACACCAGAAATCTATGGCTACACCTTC TRBJ1-2 NA NA TRBV10-2
CASSAGLLLSSYEQYF TGTGCCAGTAGTGCGGGACTTCTGCTAAGCTCCTACGAGCAGTACTTC TRBJ2-7 NA NA TRBV19
CASSGDSGELFF TGTGCCAGCAGCGGGGACTCCGGGGAGCTGTTTTTT TRBJ2-2 NA NA TRBV9
CASSSRKGATSGLTDTQYF TGTGCCAGCAGTTCAAGAAAGGGTGCAACTAGCGGGCTCACAGATACGCAGTATTTT TRBJ2-3 TRBD2 NA TRBV6-2/TRBV6-3